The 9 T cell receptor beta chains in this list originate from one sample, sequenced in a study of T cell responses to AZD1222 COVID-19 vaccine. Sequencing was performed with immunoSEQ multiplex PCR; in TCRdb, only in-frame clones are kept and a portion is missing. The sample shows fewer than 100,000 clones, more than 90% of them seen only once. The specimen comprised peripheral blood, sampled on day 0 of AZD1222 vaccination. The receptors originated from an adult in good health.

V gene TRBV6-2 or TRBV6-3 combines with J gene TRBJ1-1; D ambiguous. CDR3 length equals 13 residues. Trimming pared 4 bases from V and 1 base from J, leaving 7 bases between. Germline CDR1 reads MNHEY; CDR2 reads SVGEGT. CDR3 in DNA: TGTGCCAGCAGTTTCGGGCCGAACACTGAAGCTTTCTTT. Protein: CASSFGPNTEAFF.

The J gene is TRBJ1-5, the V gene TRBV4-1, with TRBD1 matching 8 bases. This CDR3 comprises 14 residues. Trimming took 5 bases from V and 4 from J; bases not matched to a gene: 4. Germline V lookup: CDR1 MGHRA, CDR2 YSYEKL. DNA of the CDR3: TGCGCCAGCAGCGATGACAGGGGTAATCAGCCCCAGCATTTT. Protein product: CASSDDRGNQPQHF.

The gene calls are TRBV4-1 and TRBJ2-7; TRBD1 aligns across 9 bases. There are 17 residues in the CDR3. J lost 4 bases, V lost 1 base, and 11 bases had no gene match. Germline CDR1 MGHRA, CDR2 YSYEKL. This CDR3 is CASSQVLRDRASYEQYF. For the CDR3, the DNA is TGCGCCAGCAGCCAAGTCCTCCGGGACAGGGCTTCTTACGAGCAGTACTTC.

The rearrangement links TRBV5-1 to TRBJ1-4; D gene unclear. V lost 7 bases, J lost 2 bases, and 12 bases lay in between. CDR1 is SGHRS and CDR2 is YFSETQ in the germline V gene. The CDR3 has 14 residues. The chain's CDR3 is CASSPGGTNEKLFF. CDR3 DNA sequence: TGCGCCAGCTCCCCGGGAGGGACTAATGAAAAACTGTTTTTT.

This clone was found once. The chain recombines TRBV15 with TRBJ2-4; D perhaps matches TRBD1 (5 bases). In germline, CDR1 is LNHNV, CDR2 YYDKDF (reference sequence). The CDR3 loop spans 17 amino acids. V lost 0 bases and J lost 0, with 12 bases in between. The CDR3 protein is CATSRDWQGLAKNIQYF. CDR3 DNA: TGTGCCACCAGCAGAGATTGGCAGGGCCTAGCCAAAAACATTCAGTACTTC.

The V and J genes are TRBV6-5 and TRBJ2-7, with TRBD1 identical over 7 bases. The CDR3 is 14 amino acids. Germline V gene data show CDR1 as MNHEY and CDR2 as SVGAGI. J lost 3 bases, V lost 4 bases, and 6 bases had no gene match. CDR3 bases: TGTGCCAGCAGTTTACAGGGGCTGGTCTACGAGCAGTACTTC. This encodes CASSLQGLVYEQYF.

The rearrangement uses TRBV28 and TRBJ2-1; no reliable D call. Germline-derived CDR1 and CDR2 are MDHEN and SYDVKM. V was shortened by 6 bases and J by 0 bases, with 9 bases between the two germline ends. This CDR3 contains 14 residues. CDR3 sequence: CASRPPNSYNEQFF. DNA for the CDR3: TGTGCCAGCAGGCCCCCTAACTCCTACAATGAGCAGTTCTTC.

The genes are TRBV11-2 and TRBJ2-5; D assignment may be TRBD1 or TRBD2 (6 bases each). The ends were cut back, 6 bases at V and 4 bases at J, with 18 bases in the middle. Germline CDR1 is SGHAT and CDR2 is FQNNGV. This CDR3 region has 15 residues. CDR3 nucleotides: TGTGCCAGCAGGCCTACGGGGGCACAAGGAGAGACCCAGTACTTC. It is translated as CASRPTGAQGETQYF. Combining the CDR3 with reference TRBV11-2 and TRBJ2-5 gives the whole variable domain EAGVAQSPRYKIIEKRQSVAFWCNPISGHATLYWYQQILGQGPKLLIQFQNNGVVDDSQLPKDRFSAERLKGVDSTLKIQPAKLEDSAVYLCASRPTGAQGETQYFGPGTRLLVL.

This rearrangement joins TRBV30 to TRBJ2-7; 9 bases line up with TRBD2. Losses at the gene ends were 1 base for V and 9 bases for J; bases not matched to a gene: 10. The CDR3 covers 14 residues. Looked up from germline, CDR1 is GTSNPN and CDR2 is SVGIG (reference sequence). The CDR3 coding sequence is TGTGCCTGGAGTGCGGCTAGCGGGGTGTTGGGGCAGTACTTC. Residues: CAWSAASGVLGQYF.